What follows describes a single T cell receptor beta chain. The data originate from a study of control samples from healthy donors and cancer patients. The assay was immunoSEQ multiplex PCR, and TCRdb's table has in-frame clones only and misses some. The table includes about 180,000 clones, over 85% detected once. The V and J ends lost 0 bases and 2 bases respectively, with 9 bases between them. The CDR3 loop spans 14 amino acids. The germline gives CDR1 SGDLS, CDR2 YYNGEE. This receptor was taken from a man aged 30 to 39 in good health. Specimen: blood. V and J are TRBV9 and TRBJ2-7; D uncertain. The CDR3 bases are TGTGCCAGCAGCGTAGGCGGCGATACCTACGAGCAGTACTTC. Encoded protein: CASSVGGDTYEQYF.